These T cell receptor beta chains were read from a single sample in a study of T cells in Graves' hyperthyroidism and ophthalmopathy. From the multiplex PCR reads, TCRdb called clonotypes with MiXCR, one entry per CDR3 protein. The sample includes 370,000 or so distinct CDR3 sequences, around 25% of them seen just once. The sample was blood. Source of these receptors: a man in his fifties or sixties with Graves' hyperthyroidism. CDR3s include the opening cysteine and the closing phenylalanine or tryptophan. Fields, in order: V gene, D gene, J gene, clone size, CDR3 DNA, CDR3 protein. D genes are given only for firm matches. Clone size is shown for a subset of rows, as once, few, many or a class of expanded clone.

>TRBV2|.|TRBJ2-7|many
TGTGCCGTCAAGGGCAGCCTCCTCTACGAGCAGTACTTC
CAVKGSLLYEQYF
>TRBV15|.|TRBJ2-3|few
TGTGCCACCAGCAGAGATGGAGCTCGAGATACGCAGTATTTT
CATSRDGARDTQYF
>TRBV19|TRBD1|TRBJ2-2|.
TGTGCCAGTAGTATTCTTCAGGGGGCCAACACCGGGGAGCTGTTTTTT
CASSILQGANTGELFF
>TRBV11-1|TRBD2|TRBJ2-3|.
TGTGCCAGCAGAAGACTAGGTAGCGGGAGTACAGATACGCAGTATTTT
CASRRLGSGSTDTQYF
>TRBV5-5|TRBD2|TRBJ2-3|.
TGTGCCAGCAGCTTGGTTGCTAGCGGGAAAGGGACAGATACGCAGTATTTT
CASSLVASGKGTDTQYF
>TRBV12-3/TRBV12-4|TRBD2|TRBJ2-1|many
TGTGCCAGCAGACAACTAGCGGGAGATTACAATGAGCAGTTCTTC
CASRQLAGDYNEQFF
>TRBV10-3|TRBD1|TRBJ2-2|.
TGTGCCATCAAACAGGGACAGGACACCGGGGAGCTGTTTTTT
CAIKQGQDTGELFF
>TRBV11-2|.|TRBJ2-1|many
TGTGCCAGCAGCTTGATTAGAGACAATGAGCAGTTCTTC
CASSLIRDNEQFF
>TRBV6-1|.|TRBJ2-7|.
TGTGCCAGCAGCACAACTCGGGACGAGCAGTACTTC
CASSTTRDEQYF
>TRBV14|.|TRBJ2-2|.
TGTGCCAGCAGCATTACGCGACCCGGGGAGCTGTTTTTT
CASSITRPGELFF
>TRBV12-3/TRBV12-4|.|TRBJ1-3|.
TGTGCCAGCACCCGATCCCCTTTAAACACCATATATTTT
CASTRSPLNTIYF
>TRBV6-1|.|TRBJ1-1|.
TGTGCCAGCATCGGGTATGGACAGCTGAACACTGAAGCTTTCTTT
CASIGYGQLNTEAFF
>TRBV5-5|TRBD1|TRBJ2-7|few
TGTGCCAGCAGCTTGGAGGGGACAGGGGGCCTCGAGCAGTACTTC
CASSLEGTGGLEQYF
>TRBV7-9|.|TRBJ1-6|.
TGTGCCACCCGGGACGGCGTAGACGTTTGGAATTCACCCCTCCACTTT
CATRDGVDVWNSPLHF
>TRBV20-1|TRBD1|TRBJ1-2|.
TGCAGTGCCACTGACAGGGGGCGTTATGGCTACACCTTC
CSATDRGRYGYTF
>TRBV2|TRBD2|TRBJ2-1|many
TGTGCCAGCAGCCCCTTGGGGGGACTAGCCCTCTACAATGAGCAGTTCTTC
CASSPLGGLALYNEQFF
>TRBV3-1|TRBD2|TRBJ2-7|few
TGTGCCAGCAGCCTGTCGGGAGGGCCCCCCGAGCAGTACTTC
CASSLSGGPPEQYF
>TRBV2|.|TRBJ1-5|many
TGTGCCAGCAGTGAAGATCGACAGGCCCAGCCCCAGCATTTT
CASSEDRQAQPQHF
>TRBV6-1|TRBD2|TRBJ2-7|few
TGTGCCAGCAGGCAAGGACTAGCGGGAGCCTTCGAGCAGTACTTC
CASRQGLAGAFEQYF
>TRBV7-8|.|TRBJ1-1|many
TGTGCCAGCAGCTTAGAGTCTGAAGCTTTCTTT
CASSLESEAFF
>TRBV5-5|TRBD2|TRBJ2-3|few
TGTGCCACCACCGTCGCTAGCGGGAGGGCCATTGATACGCAGTATTTT
CATTVASGRAIDTQYF
>TRBV19|.|TRBJ2-5|.
TGTGCCAGTAGTATGCATCCTAGGTCGGTAGAGACCCAGTACTTC
CASSMHPRSVETQYF
>TRBV19|TRBD1|TRBJ1-1|.
TGTGCCAGTAGTCAACAGGGGGGTGTCACTGAAGCTTTCTTT
CASSQQGGVTEAFF
>TRBV25-1|TRBD1|TRBJ2-1|.
TGTGCCAGCAGTTACGGCCGGGACAGGGGATTGTATGAGCAGTTCTTC
CASSYGRDRGLYEQFF
>TRBV10-1|.|TRBJ1-5|.
TGCGCCAGCAGTGAGTCAATTAACCAGCCCCAGCATTTT
CASSESINQPQHF
>TRBV19|.|TRBJ1-1|.
TGTGCCAGTAGGAGAGAGGTTAGGGCAACTGAAGCTTTCTTT
CASRREVRATEAFF
>TRBV10-3|TRBD2|TRBJ2-7|.
TGTGCCATCAGTACAGGGGCCGGGACTAGCGGGAGATTCTACGAGCAGTACTTC
CAISTGAGTSGRFYEQYF
>TRBV16|TRBD1|TRBJ2-7|.
TGTGCCAGCAGCCCAACAGGGGGCGCGGCCACGCCCGAGCAGTACTTC
CASSPTGGAATPEQYF
>TRBV2|.|TRBJ2-3|many
TGTGCCAGCAGCGCGGACAACACAGATACGCAGTATTTT
CASSADNTDTQYF
>TRBV9|.|TRBJ2-3|few
TGTGCCAGCAGCGTAGTTGGTTCTGTCGTGGATACGCAGTATTTT
CASSVVGSVVDTQYF
>TRBV18|TRBD2|TRBJ2-2|.
TGTGCCAGCTCCGGAGCGGGGTACACCGGGGAGCTGTTTTTT
CASSGAGYTGELFF
>TRBV6-7|TRBD1|TRBJ1-2|.
TGTGCCAGCAGTTTGGACAGGGGGCCCTCGTACGGCTACACCTTC
CASSLDRGPSYGYTF
>TRBV25-1|.|TRBJ2-7|few
TGTGCCAGCAGTGAAGAAACCTACGAGCAGTACTTC
CASSEETYEQYF
>TRBV11-1|.|TRBJ2-2|few
TGTGCCAGCAGCTTAAGGGGACTTTTGCAAAACACCGGGGAGCTGTTTTTT
CASSLRGLLQNTGELFF
>TRBV28|.|TRBJ1-4|many
.
CASSFTGAGKNCFF
>TRBV28|TRBD2|TRBJ2-5|many
TGTGCCAGCAGTTTAAGGTCGTGGGGAGGGCAAGAGACCCAGTACTTC
CASSLRSWGGQETQYF
>TRBV7-9|.|TRBJ1-4|.
TGTGCCAGCAGCTCTGGACCCGCCCGACGGGAAAAACTGTTTTTT
CASSSGPARREKLFF
>TRBV3-1|TRBD2|TRBJ2-5|.
TGTGCCAGCAGCCTTAGAGCGGGAGAAGAGACCCAGTACTTC
CASSLRAGEETQYF
>TRBV12-3/TRBV12-4|.|TRBJ1-2|few
TGTGCCAGCAGTTGGCAGTCCTATGGCTACACCTTC
CASSWQSYGYTF
>TRBV19|.|TRBJ2-3|.
TGTGCCAGTAATCCTGGACATTCTAGCACAGATACGCAGTATTTT
CASNPGHSSTDTQYF
>TRBV12-3/TRBV12-4|TRBD2|TRBJ2-1|many
TGTGCCAGCAGCCCCGGGACTAGCAATGAGCAGTTCTTC
CASSPGTSNEQFF
>TRBV30|.|TRBJ1-1|.
TGTGCCTGGGGAGGGCTCACTGAAGCTTTCTTT
CAWGGLTEAFF